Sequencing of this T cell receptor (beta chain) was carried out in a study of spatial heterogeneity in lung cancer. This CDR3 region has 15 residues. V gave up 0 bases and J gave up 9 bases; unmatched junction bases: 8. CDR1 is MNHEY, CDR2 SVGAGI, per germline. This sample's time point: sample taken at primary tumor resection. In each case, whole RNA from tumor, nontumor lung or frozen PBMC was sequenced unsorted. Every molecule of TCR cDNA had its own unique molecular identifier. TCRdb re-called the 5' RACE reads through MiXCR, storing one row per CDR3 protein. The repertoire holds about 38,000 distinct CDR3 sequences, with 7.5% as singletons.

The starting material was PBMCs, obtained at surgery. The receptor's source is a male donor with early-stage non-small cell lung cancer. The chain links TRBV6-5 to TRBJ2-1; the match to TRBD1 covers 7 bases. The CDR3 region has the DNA TGTGCCAGCAGTTACTCGACGGGCAGGGGGAGTGAGCAGTTCTTC. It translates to CASSYSTGRGSEQFF.